The 5 T cell receptor beta chains below all came from one sample that was sequenced in a study of blood T cell repertoires in COVID-19. Profiling relied on immunoSEQ multiplex PCR, and the TCRdb table lists in-frame clones only, not all of them. The data show under 200,000 clones, approximately 81% seen once. Sequencing used peripheral blood. The receptors stem from a man in his forties or fifties with acute or convalescent COVID-19.

This chain connects TRBV2 to TRBJ2-7; D is ambiguous. Trimming took 2 bases from V and 0 from J, leaving 8 bases between them. This CDR3 contains 14 residues. Germline V lookup: CDR1 SNHLY, CDR2 FYNNEI. CDR3 coding DNA: TGTGCCAGCAGTGAATTCCTCAGCTCCTACGAGCAGTACTTC. Translation: CASSEFLSSYEQYF.

The rearrangement uses TRBV24-1 and TRBJ1-2; 10 nucleotides match TRBD1. With V trimmed by 4 bases and J by 5 bases, 3 bases remained unmatched. CDR3 length equals 14 residues. Germline-derived CDR1 and CDR2 are KGHDR and SFDVKD. The CDR3 region has the DNA TGTGCCACCAGTGACGGGGACAGGGGTTATGGCTACACCTTC. This gives the protein CATSDGDRGYGYTF.

The chain recombines TRBV5-6 with TRBJ1-1; D gene unclear. The germline V gene encodes CDR1 SGHDT and CDR2 YYEEEE. Between the trimmed V and J ends, which lost 3 bases and 7 bases, there was a span of 7 bases. There are 11 residues in the CDR3. The DNA of the CDR3 is TGTGCCAGCAGCTCGGGATTTGAAGCTTTCTTT. This gives the protein CASSSGFEAFF.

This clone was seen only a few times. CDR3 protein: CASSEWRQFSNQPQHF. The CDR3 DNA reads as TGTGCCAGCAGTGAATGGCGGCAGTTTAGCAATCAGCCCCAGCATTTT. The chain has TRBV2 and TRBJ1-5; D is ambiguous. CDR3 length: 16 residues. V was clipped by 2 bases and J by 0 bases, with 11 bases between them. Germline values: CDR1 SNHLY, CDR2 FYNNEI. The whole variable domain, remainder taken from reference TRBV2 and TRBJ1-5, is EPEVTQTPSHQVTQMGQEVILRCVPISNHLYFYWYRQILGQKVEFLVSFYNNEISEKSEIFDDQFSVERPDGSNFTLKIRSTKLEDSAMYFCASSEWRQFSNQPQHFGDGTRLSIL.

V and J are TRBV28 and TRBJ2-7; TRBD2 matches 7 bases. The V segment lost 0 bases and the J segment 1 base; nucleotides outside the gene matches: 3. CDR1 is MDHEN and CDR2 is SYDVKM in the germline V gene. This CDR3 comprises 15 residues. The CDR3 bases are TGTGCCAGCAGTTTATGGGGCGGGGGTTCCTACGAGCAGTACTTC. The encoded protein is CASSLWGGGSYEQYF.